This TCR beta chain was documented in a study of blood T cell repertoires in COVID-19 (dated by TCRdb to the early 2020s). In the study overall: Samples covering the acute and convalescent phases of COVID-19 were provided by collaborators in the United States, Italy and Spain. Nearly every sample came with metadata listing a de-identified subject ID, COVID-19 status, age in years and sex. The samples were drawn from the first 160 participants of the ongoing ImmuneRACE study and from 950 to 1,500 subjects provided by 6 global collaborators. A freely available public database, intended as a resource for researchers studying the immune response to SARS-CoV-2, is where the repertoires were released. Where HLA class I and class II types were available, the types were taken from metadata supplied by the sample provider, not from assay-based typing. Deeply sampled blood TCRbeta repertoires from subjects exposed to, actively infected with, or recovered from COVID-19 were included in the dataset. The prospective study material was composed of cDNA or gDNA derived from T cells, B-cell-depleted T cells, or PBMCs. The research as a whole found: The quantity of clinical and demographic metadata differed by source and by participant and was supplied without curation.

Each collaborating institution followed its own protocols to collect whole blood in K2EDTA tubes. Collaborator samples were shipped for TCRbeta analysis as frozen whole blood, isolated PBMCs, or DNA extracted from either sample type. This clone has just one count. Its binding antigen is unknown. No base-level quality is on record; no much larger clone is a single base apart. TCRbeta CDR3 regions were amplified from genomic DNA using the immunoSEQ Assay, a bias-controlled multiplex PCR. The authors' analysis ran thus. The number of nucleated cells in each sample was estimated by amplification of reference gene primers within the assay. To quantify the absolute abundance of each unique TCRbeta CDR3 rearrangement, sequence reads were collapsed and filtered. For each sample, productive Simpson clonality was calculated by taking the square root of Simpson's diversity index across productive rearrangements. Entries here come from immuneACCESS through TCRdb and include only in-frame sequences with V and J called. Some clones fail to appear in such tables; in the studies checked, an unresolved V gene covers under half of the shortfall, and the cause of the remainder is unknown. V, J and clone size derive from that table, while D and trimming were established from the DNA sequence. The sample table lists around 97,000 clones, around 87% of them with a count of one. The top ten hold 20% of the sample.

The sequence was collected from a human donor in a cohort sampled during active COVID-19. Sequenced sample: peripheral blood.

The CDR3 sequence is CASSQEHQGSNQPQHF. The bases read TGCGCCAGCAGCCAAGAGCATCAGGGAAGCAATCAGCCCCAGCATTTT. This chain is built from TRBV4-1 and TRBJ1-5; TRBD1 might be the D gene, on 5 matching bases. The CDR3 covers 16 residues, taking in both the cysteine and the phenylalanine. Solely the CDR3 DNA is kept, with 48 bases framed from the first base. The trim is 0 bases for V and 1 base for J, with a gap of 10 bases between the germline ends. The germline V gene provides CDR1 MGHRA and CDR2 YSYEKL.